A selection of T cell receptor beta chains follows, all from one sample in a study of blood T cell repertoires in COVID-19. Sequencing was performed with immunoSEQ multiplex PCR; in TCRdb, only in-frame clones are kept and a portion is missing. The data hold 120,000 or so clones, with around nine tenths observed a single time. The material sequenced was peripheral blood. The receptors stem from a woman aged 45-60 years with acute or convalescent COVID-19. Both conserved end residues are part of each CDR3. A D gene is named only where the DNA matches it firmly. Only part of the rows carry a size: once, few, many, or a class if the clone is expanded.

j_call: TRBJ1-4; v_call: TRBV5-1; clone_size: -; d_call: -; cdr3_aa: CASSTDTANEKLFF; cdr3_nt: TGCGCCAGCAGCACCGACACTGCTAATGAAAAACTGTTTTTT
j_call: TRBJ2-7; v_call: TRBV25-1; clone_size: -; d_call: -; cdr3_aa: CASSADTSYEQYF; cdr3_nt: TGTGCCAGCAGTGCGGACACCTCCTACGAGCAGTACTTC
j_call: TRBJ2-2; v_call: TRBV5-5; clone_size: -; d_call: TRBD1; cdr3_aa: CASSLGTGAGELFF; cdr3_nt: TGTGCCAGCAGCTTAGGGACAGGGGCCGGGGAGCTGTTTTTT
j_call: TRBJ1-1; v_call: TRBV3-1/TRBV3-2; clone_size: -; d_call: -; cdr3_aa: CASSQPNRAGNTEAFF; cdr3_nt: TGTGCCAGCAGCCAACCTAACAGGGCGGGGAACACTGAAGCTTTCTTT
j_call: TRBJ2-2; v_call: TRBV5-5; clone_size: -; d_call: -; cdr3_aa: CASSLTSLSSTGELFF; cdr3_nt: TGTGCCAGCAGCCTCACTAGCTTATCTTCCACCGGGGAGCTGTTTTTT
j_call: TRBJ2-2; v_call: TRBV11-2; clone_size: -; d_call: TRBD2; cdr3_aa: CASSFGLAGTGELFF; cdr3_nt: TGTGCCAGCAGCTTCGGACTAGCGGGCACCGGGGAGCTGTTTTTT
j_call: TRBJ2-7; v_call: TRBV19; clone_size: -; d_call: -; cdr3_aa: CARALGRQSGQYF; cdr3_nt: TGTGCCAGGGCTTTGGGGAGACAATCGGGGCAGTACTTC
j_call: TRBJ2-2; v_call: TRBV7-8; clone_size: -; d_call: TRBD2; cdr3_aa: CASSSYRDRLAGGTGELFF; cdr3_nt: TGTGCCAGCAGCTCCTACAGAGACCGACTAGCGGGAGGGACCGGGGAGCTGTTTTTT
j_call: TRBJ2-2; v_call: TRBV5-1; clone_size: -; d_call: -; cdr3_aa: CASSLAGTGAGELFF; cdr3_nt: TGCGCCAGCAGCTTGGCGGGAACTGGGGCCGGGGAGCTGTTTTTT
j_call: TRBJ2-5; v_call: TRBV15; clone_size: -; d_call: TRBD1; cdr3_aa: CATSRDPLYGTGEETQYF; cdr3_nt: TGTGCCACCAGCAGAGATCCCCTATACGGGACAGGGGAGGAGACCCAGTACTTC
j_call: TRBJ2-7; v_call: TRBV19; clone_size: -; d_call: TRBD2; cdr3_aa: CASSSRLAGHPYEQYF; cdr3_nt: TGTGCCAGTAGTAGCCGACTAGCGGGACACCCCTACGAGCAGTACTTC
j_call: TRBJ2-3; v_call: TRBV24-1; clone_size: -; d_call: TRBD2; cdr3_aa: CATSDTGTSTDTQYF; cdr3_nt: TGTGCCACCAGTGACACCGGGACTAGTACAGATACGCAGTATTTT
j_call: TRBJ2-5; v_call: TRBV11-1; clone_size: -; d_call: TRBD2; cdr3_aa: CASSSGTSGGQETQYF; cdr3_nt: TGTGCCAGCAGCTCCGGGACTAGCGGGGGGCAAGAGACCCAGTACTTC
j_call: TRBJ2-1; v_call: TRBV4-2; clone_size: -; d_call: TRBD2; cdr3_aa: CASSQVARGSIGEQFF; cdr3_nt: TGTGCCAGCAGCCAAGTCGCGCGGGGGAGCATAGGAGAGCAGTTCTTC
j_call: TRBJ2-5; v_call: TRBV14; clone_size: -; d_call: -; cdr3_aa: CASSVLAIPETQYF; cdr3_nt: TGTGCCAGCAGCGTTCTAGCGATCCCAGAGACCCAGTACTTC
j_call: TRBJ2-7; v_call: TRBV7-2; clone_size: -; d_call: -; cdr3_aa: CASSRPTSWQGSYEQYF; cdr3_nt: TGTGCCAGCAGCCGTCCCACTTCGTGGCAGGGCTCCTACGAGCAGTACTTC
j_call: TRBJ2-3; v_call: TRBV19; clone_size: -; d_call: TRBD2; cdr3_aa: CASSPPRTSGKGTDTQYF; cdr3_nt: TGTGCCAGTAGTCCGCCTCGGACTAGCGGGAAGGGCACAGATACGCAGTATTTT
j_call: TRBJ1-5; v_call: TRBV19; clone_size: -; d_call: TRBD1; cdr3_aa: CASSTDRADQPQHF; cdr3_nt: TGTGCCAGTAGTACCGACAGGGCGGATCAGCCCCAGCATTTT
j_call: TRBJ2-5; v_call: TRBV9; clone_size: -; d_call: -; cdr3_aa: CASSPSQGPQETQYF; cdr3_nt: TGTGCCAGCAGCCCCAGTCAGGGCCCACAAGAGACCCAGTACTTC
j_call: TRBJ1-5; v_call: TRBV27; clone_size: -; d_call: -; cdr3_aa: CASSSGFIRGYQPQHF; cdr3_nt: TGTGCCAGCAGTTCGGGTTTTATCAGGGGATATCAGCCCCAGCATTTT
j_call: TRBJ1-2; v_call: TRBV7-9; clone_size: -; d_call: -; cdr3_aa: CASSFRSRDGYTF; cdr3_nt: TGTGCCAGCAGCTTTCGGTCAAGAGATGGCTACACCTTC
j_call: TRBJ1-3; v_call: TRBV19; clone_size: -; d_call: -; cdr3_aa: CASSMQASGNTIYF; cdr3_nt: TGTGCCAGTAGTATGCAGGCCTCTGGAAACACCATATATTTT
j_call: TRBJ2-7; v_call: TRBV6-2/TRBV6-3; clone_size: -; d_call: TRBD1; cdr3_aa: CASSYGDRGHEQYF; cdr3_nt: TGTGCCAGCAGTTACGGGGACAGGGGACACGAGCAGTACTTC
j_call: TRBJ2-7; v_call: TRBV7-2; clone_size: -; d_call: TRBD1; cdr3_aa: CASSQQTGGYYEQYF; cdr3_nt: TGTGCCAGCAGCCAGCAAACAGGGGGCTACTACGAGCAGTACTTC
j_call: TRBJ1-4; v_call: TRBV12-5; clone_size: -; d_call: -; cdr3_aa: CASIHREESNEKLFF; cdr3_nt: TGTGCTAGTATCCACCGGGAGGAGAGTAATGAAAAACTGTTTTTT
j_call: TRBJ1-1; v_call: TRBV7-2; clone_size: -; d_call: -; cdr3_aa: CASSLRSTGEAFF; cdr3_nt: TGTGCCAGCAGCTTAAGGTCAACAGGAGAAGCTTTCTTT
j_call: TRBJ1-2; v_call: TRBV18; clone_size: -; d_call: -; cdr3_aa: CASSPGRELLYGYTF; cdr3_nt: TGTGCCAGCTCACCCGGACGGGAACTCCTCTATGGCTACACCTTC
j_call: TRBJ2-1; v_call: TRBV5-1; clone_size: -; d_call: TRBD2; cdr3_aa: CASSFSGGPREQFF; cdr3_nt: TGCGCCAGCAGCTTTTCGGGAGGGCCAAGGGAGCAGTTCTTC
j_call: TRBJ2-3; v_call: TRBV6-4; clone_size: -; d_call: TRBD2; cdr3_aa: CASSPAGGTDTQYF; cdr3_nt: TGTGCCAGCAGCCCCGCGGGGGGCACAGATACGCAGTATTTT
j_call: TRBJ2-1; v_call: TRBV9; clone_size: once; d_call: TRBD2; cdr3_aa: CASSVEGGLAGPYNEQFF; cdr3_nt: TGTGCCAGCAGCGTAGAGGGTGGGCTAGCGGGGCCTTACAATGAGCAGTTCTTC
j_call: TRBJ2-1; v_call: TRBV5-1; clone_size: -; d_call: TRBD2; cdr3_aa: CASSLEGTSYNEQFF; cdr3_nt: TGCGCCAGCAGCTTGGAGGGGACTAGCTACAATGAGCAGTTCTTC
j_call: TRBJ2-6; v_call: TRBV6-1; clone_size: -; d_call: -; cdr3_aa: CASTEFLARGANVLTF; cdr3_nt: TGTGCCAGCACTGAGTTTCTAGCGAGGGGGGCCAACGTCCTGACTTTC